This T cell receptor beta chain was profiled in a study of blood T cells in healthy people across ages. Germline V gene data show CDR1 as SGHRS and CDR2 as YFSETQ. The CDR3 has 16 amino acids. V lost 0 bases to trimming and J lost 7 bases; unmatched junction nucleotides: 9. Primed by a sample-barcoded 5' primer and a J-beta primer mix, a second PCR proceeded for roughly 7 to 12 cycles. In TCRdb, the 5' RACE reads were re-called with MiXCR into one record per CDR3 protein. The table includes some 1,800,000 distinct CDR3 sequences, roughly 43% detected once. This TCR was recovered from a human donor in good health. The sample was blood. This chain joins TRBV5-1 and TRBJ2-1, with 8 bases lining up with TRBD2. The DNA of the CDR3 is TGCGCCAGCAGCTTGGCCATCGGGGGGGCCAAAAATGAGCAGTTCTTC. Amino acids: CASSLAIGGAKNEQFF.